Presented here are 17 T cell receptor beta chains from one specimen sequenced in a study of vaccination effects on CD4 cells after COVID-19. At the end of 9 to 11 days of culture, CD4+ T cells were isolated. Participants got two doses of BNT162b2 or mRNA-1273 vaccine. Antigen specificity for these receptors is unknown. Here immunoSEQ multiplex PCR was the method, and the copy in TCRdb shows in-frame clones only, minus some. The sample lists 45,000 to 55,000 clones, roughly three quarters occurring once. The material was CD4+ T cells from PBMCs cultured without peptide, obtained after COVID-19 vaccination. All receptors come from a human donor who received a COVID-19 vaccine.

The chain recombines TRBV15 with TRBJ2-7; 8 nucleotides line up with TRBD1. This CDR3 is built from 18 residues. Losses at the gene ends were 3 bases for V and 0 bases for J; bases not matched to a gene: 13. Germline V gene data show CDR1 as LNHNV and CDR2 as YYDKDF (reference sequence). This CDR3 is CATSSANRGSFPSYEQYF. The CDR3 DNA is TGTGCCACCAGCAGCGCTAACAGGGGGTCATTCCCCTCCTACGAGCAGTACTTC.

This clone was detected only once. The DNA for the CDR3 is TGTGCCATCAGCTGGGATGGAGAGACCCAGTACTTC. Its translation: CAISWDGETQYF. The V call is TRBV10-3, the J call TRBJ2-5; D remains unclear. This CDR3 region has 12 residues. Between the trimmed V and J ends, which lost 6 bases and 4 bases, there was a span of 9 bases. Germline loops: CDR1 ENHRY, CDR2 SYGVKD.

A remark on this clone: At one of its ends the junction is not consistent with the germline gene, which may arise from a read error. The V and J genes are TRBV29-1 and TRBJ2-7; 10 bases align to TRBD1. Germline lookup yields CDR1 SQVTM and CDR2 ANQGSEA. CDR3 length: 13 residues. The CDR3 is CSVEDLMGTGEVF. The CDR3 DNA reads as TGCAGCGTTGAAGATCTAATGGGGACAGGGGAGGTTTTC.

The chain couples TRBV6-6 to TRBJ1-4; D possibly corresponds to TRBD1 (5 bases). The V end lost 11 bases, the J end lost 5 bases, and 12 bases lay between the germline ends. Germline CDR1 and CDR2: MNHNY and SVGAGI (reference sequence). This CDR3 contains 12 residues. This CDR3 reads CAAGRANEKLFF. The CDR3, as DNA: TGTGCCGCAGGGCGGGCCAATGAAAAACTGTTTTTT.

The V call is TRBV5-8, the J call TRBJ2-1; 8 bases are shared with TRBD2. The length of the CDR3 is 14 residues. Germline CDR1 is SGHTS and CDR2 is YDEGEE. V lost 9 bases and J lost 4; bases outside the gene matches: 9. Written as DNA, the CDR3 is TGTGCCATTTCGGGGGGGGATACTTACAATGAGCAGTTCTTC. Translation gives CAISGGDTYNEQFF.

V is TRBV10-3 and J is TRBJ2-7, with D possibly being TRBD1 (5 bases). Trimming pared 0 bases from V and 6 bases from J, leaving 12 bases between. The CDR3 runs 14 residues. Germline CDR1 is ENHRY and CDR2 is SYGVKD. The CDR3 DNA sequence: TGTGCCATCAGTGAGTCGACCCAGGGTGGCGAGCAGTACTTC. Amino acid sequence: CAISESTQGGEQYF.

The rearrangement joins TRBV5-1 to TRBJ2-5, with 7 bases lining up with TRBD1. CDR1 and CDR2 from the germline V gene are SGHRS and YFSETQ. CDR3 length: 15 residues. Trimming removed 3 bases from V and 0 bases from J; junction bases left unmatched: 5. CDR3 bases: TGCGCCAGCAGCTCTGGACAGGTAAACCAAGAGACCCAGTACTTC. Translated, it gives CASSSGQVNQETQYF.

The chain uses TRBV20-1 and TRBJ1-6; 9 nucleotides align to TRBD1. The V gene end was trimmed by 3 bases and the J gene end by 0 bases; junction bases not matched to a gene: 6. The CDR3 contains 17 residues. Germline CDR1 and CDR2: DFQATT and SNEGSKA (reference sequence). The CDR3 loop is CSASRQGGSSYNSPLHF. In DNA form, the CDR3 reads TGCAGTGCTAGTAGACAGGGGGGGAGCTCCTATAATTCACCCCTCCACTTT.

The CDR3 DNA is TGTGCCAGCATTGGGCAGGGACGGTCCGGGAGCTATGGCTACACCTTC. Translating it yields CASIGQGRSGSYGYTF. The chain uses TRBV2 and TRBJ1-2, with D possibly being TRBD1 (5 bases). V dropped 7 bases and J dropped 4 bases, with 22 bases sitting between them. The CDR3 is 16 residues long. CDR1 is SNHLY and CDR2 is FYNNEI in the germline V gene.

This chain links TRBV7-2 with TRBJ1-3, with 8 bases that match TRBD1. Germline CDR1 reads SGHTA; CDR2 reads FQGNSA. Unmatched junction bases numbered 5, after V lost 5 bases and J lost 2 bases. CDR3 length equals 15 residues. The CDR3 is CASSALTGAGNTIYF. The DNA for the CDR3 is TGTGCCAGCAGCGCACTGACAGGGGCTGGAAACACCATATATTTT.

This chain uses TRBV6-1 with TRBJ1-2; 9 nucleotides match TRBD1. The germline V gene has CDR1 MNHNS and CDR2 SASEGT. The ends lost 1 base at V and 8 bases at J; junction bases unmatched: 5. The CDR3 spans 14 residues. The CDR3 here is CASSEVGQGGGYTF. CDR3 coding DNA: TGTGCCAGCAGTGAAGTGGGACAGGGCGGGGGCTACACCTTC.

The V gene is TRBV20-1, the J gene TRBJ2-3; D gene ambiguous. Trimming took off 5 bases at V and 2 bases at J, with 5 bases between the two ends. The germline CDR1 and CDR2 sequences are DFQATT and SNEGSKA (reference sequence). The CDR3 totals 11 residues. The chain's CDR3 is CSAQFTDTQYF. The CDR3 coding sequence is TGCAGTGCTCAATTCACAGATACGCAGTATTTT.

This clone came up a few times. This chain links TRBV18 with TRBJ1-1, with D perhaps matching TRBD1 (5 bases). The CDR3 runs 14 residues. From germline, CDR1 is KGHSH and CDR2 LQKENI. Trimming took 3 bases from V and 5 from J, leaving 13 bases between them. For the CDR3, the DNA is TGTGCCAGCTCACCTAGGACTGGGACTACTGAAGCTTTCTTT. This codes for CASSPRTGTTEAFF.

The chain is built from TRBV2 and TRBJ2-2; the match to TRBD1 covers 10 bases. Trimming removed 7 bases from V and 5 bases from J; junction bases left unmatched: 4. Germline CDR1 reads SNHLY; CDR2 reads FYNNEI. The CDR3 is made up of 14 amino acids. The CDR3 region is CASTRQGATGELFF. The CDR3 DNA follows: TGTGCCAGCACCCGACAGGGGGCAACCGGGGAGCTGTTTTTT.

CDR3 sequence: CASSQGLTYEQYF. For the CDR3, the DNA is TGTGCCAGCAGCCAAGGCCTGACCTACGAGCAGTACTTC. The J gene is TRBJ2-7, the V gene TRBV3-1 (or the pseudogene TRBV3-2); D remains ambiguous. The CDR3 spans 13 residues. The V end lost 1 base, the J end lost 2 bases, and 6 bases lay between the germline ends. Germline CDR1 reads LGHDT; CDR2 reads YNNKEL (reference sequence).

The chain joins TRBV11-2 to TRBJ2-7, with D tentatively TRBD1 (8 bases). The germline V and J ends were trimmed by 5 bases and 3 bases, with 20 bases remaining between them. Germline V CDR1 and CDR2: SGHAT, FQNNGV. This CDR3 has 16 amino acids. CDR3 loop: CASSGRDRNLYYEQYF. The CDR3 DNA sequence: TGTGCCAGCAGCGGGAGGGACAGGAATCTTTACTACGAGCAGTACTTC.

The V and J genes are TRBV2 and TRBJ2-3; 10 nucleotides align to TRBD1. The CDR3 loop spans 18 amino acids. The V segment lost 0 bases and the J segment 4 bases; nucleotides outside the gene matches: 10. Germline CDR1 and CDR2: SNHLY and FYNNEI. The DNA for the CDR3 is TGTGCCAGCAGTGAAGCACTATATCGGGACAGGGGCGCAGATACGCAGTATTTT. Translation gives CASSEALYRDRGADTQYF. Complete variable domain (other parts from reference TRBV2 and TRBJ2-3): EPEVTQTPSHQVTQMGQEVILRCVPISNHLYFYWYRQILGQKVEFLVSFYNNEISEKSEIFDDQFSVERPDGSNFTLKIRSTKLEDSAMYFCASSEALYRDRGADTQYFGPGTRLTVL.